The TCR beta chain described here comes from a study of cytomegalovirus exposure and HLA in healthy donors. Points from the study as a whole: TCR sequences were mostly rare, though some public TCRs occurred in many donors. In a later analysis, 15,000 to 20,000 TCR beta sequences were associated with HLA alleles at 0.05 false discovery rate. In vitro, three CMV-associated chains proved specific for CMV antigens. As a later analysis revealed, the rate of TCR association differed by HLA locus, with DRB1 most and HLA-C fewest.

As regards this clone: The antigen remains undetermined.

Use of 60 Vbeta and 13 Jbeta primers characterized the PCR. Using immunoSEQ multiplex PCR, the repertoire was profiled, and TCRdb retains in-frame clones only, with some absent. The data hold about 140,000 clones, with roughly four fifths observed a single time. This clonotype was sampled from a man under 40 in good health and CMV-seropositive. Sequencing used PBMCs.

The CDR3 DNA follows: TGTGCCAGCAGCTTCAGTGGTGAGCAGTTCTTC. The encoded protein is CASSFSGEQFF. The chain employs TRBV7-6 and TRBJ2-1; D unresolved. Germline CDR1 reads SGHVS; CDR2 reads FNYEAQ. The V end lost 3 bases, the J end lost 9 bases, and 6 bases lay between the germline ends. The CDR3 has 11 amino acids.